Listed below are T cell receptor beta chains from one sample, sequenced in a study of STAT5B mutations in CD4+ large granular lymphocyte leukemia. Libraries were prepared by immunoSEQ multiplex PCR; TCRdb keeps only in-frame clonotypes and omits some of them. Counted here are approximately 28,000 clones, roughly nine tenths occurring once; the ten biggest clones make up about 0.41%. Input material: CD4+ T cells from blood buffy coats. These TCRs come from a human donor in good health. Each CDR3 is given with its conserved first and last residue. A D gene is named only where the DNA matches it firmly.

NA	TRBV18	TRBJ2-1	CASSPGGSPLLSGEQFF
NA	TRBV7-8	TRBJ1-2	CASSLGQDYGYTF
TRBD1	TRBV5-4	TRBJ1-1	CASSLGQGVTNTEAFF
TRBD2	TRBV29-1	TRBJ2-2	CSVGTSGSGLRGELFF
NA	TRBV27	TRBJ1-1	CASTSARQMNTEAFF
NA	TRBV19	TRBJ2-3	CASSTGPGHISDTQYF
TRBD1	TRBV5-4	TRBJ2-5	CASSQTGYQETQYF
NA	TRBV21-1	TRBJ2-1	CASSFSSAKPYNEQFF
TRBD2	TRBV9	TRBJ2-7	CASSLGTSGYEQYF
TRBD2	TRBV19	TRBJ2-2	CATSKREVNTGELFF
TRBD1	TRBV7-9	TRBJ2-2	CASSLRTGGTGELFF
TRBD1	TRBV5-1	TRBJ1-6	CASSLAGRGYSPLHF
NA	TRBV5-4	TRBJ2-3	CASTTSRGITDTQYF
NA	TRBV7-2	TRBJ1-2	CASSLNDRLGYGYTF
NA	TRBV5-1	TRBJ2-1	CASSLDLWVYNEQFF
NA	TRBV11-3	TRBJ2-3	CASSLERRTDTQYF
TRBD2	TRBV6-5	TRBJ2-7	CASSLGGYEQYF
NA	TRBV4-2	TRBJ1-2	CASSQDQGNYGYTF
NA	TRBV7-9	TRBJ1-2	CASSLGTDKNGYTF
TRBD1	TRBV30	TRBJ1-5	CAWTGQGSSQPQHF